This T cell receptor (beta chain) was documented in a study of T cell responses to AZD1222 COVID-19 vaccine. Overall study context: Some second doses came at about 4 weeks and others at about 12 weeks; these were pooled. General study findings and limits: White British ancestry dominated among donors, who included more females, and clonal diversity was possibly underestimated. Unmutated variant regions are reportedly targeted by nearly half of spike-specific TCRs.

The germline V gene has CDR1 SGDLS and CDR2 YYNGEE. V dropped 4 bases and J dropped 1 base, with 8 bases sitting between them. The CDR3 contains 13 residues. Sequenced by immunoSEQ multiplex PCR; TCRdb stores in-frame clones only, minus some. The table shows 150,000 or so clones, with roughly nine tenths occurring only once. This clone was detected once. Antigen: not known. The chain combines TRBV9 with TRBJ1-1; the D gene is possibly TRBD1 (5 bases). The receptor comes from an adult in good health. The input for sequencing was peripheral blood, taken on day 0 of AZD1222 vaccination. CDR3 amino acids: CASSTGTNTEAFF. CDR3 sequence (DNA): TGTGCCAGCAGCACCGGGACGAACACTGAAGCTTTCTTT.